The 19 T cell receptor beta chains in this list originate from one sample, sequenced in a study of OX40 agonist ivuxolimab in advanced cancers. The table came from immunoSEQ multiplex PCR; TCRdb's copy has only in-frame clones and leaves some out. The table records 75,000 to 100,000 clones, more than 85% of them present only once. The material sequenced was CD4+ or CD8+ T cells sorted from blood, taken in a trial of the OX40 agonist ivuxolimab. Receptors originate from an adult with an advanced solid tumor such as melanoma, head and neck, liver or kidney cancer.

This rearrangement joins TRBV19 to TRBJ2-1; 12 nucleotides agree with TRBD2. The CDR3 is 14 residues long. V trimming: 7 bases; J trimming: 8 bases; junction bases outside the gene matches: 6. Per germline, CDR1 LNHDA and CDR2 SQIVND (reference sequence). The DNA for the CDR3 is TGTGCCAGTAAGACTAGCGGGAGAGTTGATGAGCAGTTCTTC. As protein: CASKTSGRVDEQFF. The entire variable domain, with the rest obtained from reference TRBV19 and TRBJ2-1, is as follows: DGGITQSPKYLFRKEGQNVTLSCEQNLNHDAMYWYRQDPGQGLRLIYYSQIVNDFQKGDIAEGYSVSREKKESFPLTVTSAQKNPTAFYLCASKTSGRVDEQFFGPGTRLTVL.

J is TRBJ2-5 and V is TRBV7-2; TRBD2 is a possible D gene (5 bases). The ends were cut back, 6 bases at V and 4 bases at J, with 18 bases in the middle. The CDR3 length is 15 residues. Germline CDR1 is SGHTA and CDR2 is FQGNSA. In nucleotides, the CDR3 is TGTGCCAGCAGTTCCCACACCCGTCGGGGAGAGACCCAGTACTTC. This translates into CASSSHTRRGETQYF. The full variable domain, with the rest looked up from reference TRBV7-2 and TRBJ2-5, is GAGVSQSPSNKVTEKGKDVELRCDPISGHTALYWYRQSLGQGLEFLIYFQGNSAPDKSGLPSDRFSAERTGGSVSTLTIQRTQQEDSAVYLCASSSHTRRGETQYFGPGTRLLVL.

V gene TRBV11-2 combines with J gene TRBJ1-5, with 7 positions matching TRBD1. The length of the CDR3 is 14 residues. V was pared by 5 bases and J by 6 bases, with 7 bases of the junction left unmatched. Germline loops: CDR1 SGHAT, CDR2 FQNNGV. CDR3 protein: CASSINPGGQPQHF. CDR3 in DNA: TGTGCCAGCAGCATAAATCCAGGGGGTCAGCCCCAGCATTTT. Looking up the rest from reference TRBV11-2 and TRBJ1-5 gives the full variable domain: EAGVAQSPRYKIIEKRQSVAFWCNPISGHATLYWYQQILGQGPKLLIQFQNNGVVDDSQLPKDRFSAERLKGVDSTLKIQPAKLEDSAVYLCASSINPGGQPQHFGDGTRLSIL.

This chain connects TRBV6-5 to TRBJ1-5, with TRBD1 matching over 7 bases. The germline V gene encodes CDR1 MNHEY and CDR2 SVGAGI. This CDR3 region has 14 residues. The V gene end was trimmed by 5 bases and the J gene end by 1 base; junction bases not matched to a gene: 2. CDR3 amino acids: CASSTGASNQPQHF. CDR3 sequence (DNA): TGTGCCAGCAGTACAGGGGCAAGCAATCAGCCCCAGCATTTT.

V usage is TRBV5-1 and J usage is TRBJ2-3, with 9 bases aligning to TRBD1. CDR1 is SGHRS and CDR2 is YFSETQ in the germline V gene. The J segment lost 5 bases and the V segment lost 2 bases, leaving 12 bases of the junction unmatched. The CDR3 is made up of 17 amino acids. The CDR3 spells CASSLLPGTGLGDTQYF. The CDR3 bases are TGCGCCAGCAGCTTACTACCCGGGACAGGGCTCGGAGATACGCAGTATTTT.

This sequence joins TRBV21-1 and TRBJ2-2. TRBV21-1 is flagged as a pseudogene. The CDR3 consists of 21 residues. The CDR3 DNA reads TGTGCCAGCAGCTCGACAAAAAGGTCTGATGGGGCAGGGACCAACACCGGGGAGCTGTTTTTT. Its protein is CASSSTKRSDGAGTNTGELFF.

This clone appeared a few times. The chain carries TRBV4-3 and TRBJ2-1, with 8 bases aligning to TRBD1. This CDR3 comprises 17 residues. J was trimmed by 4 bases and V by 0 bases; bases with no gene match: 8. The V gene's germline CDR1 is LGHNA and CDR2 YSLEER. Here the CDR3 reads CASSQDLGQGRYNEQFF. In nucleotides, the CDR3 is TGCGCCAGCAGCCAAGATCTCGGACAGGGACGTTACAATGAGCAGTTCTTC.

Comments on this clone: The sample has other DNA sequences that encode this CDR3 too. The rearrangement uses TRBV7-2 and TRBJ2-7, with 7 bases matching TRBD2. Germline CDR1 SGHTA, CDR2 FQGNSA. The ends lost 5 bases at V and 4 bases at J; junction bases unmatched: 11. The CDR3 is 15 residues long. The CDR3 spells CASSLASGGLYEQYF. In DNA, the CDR3 is TGTGCCAGCAGCCTGGCTAGCGGAGGCCTATACGAGCAGTACTTC. Complete variable domain (other parts from reference TRBV7-2 and TRBJ2-7): GAGVSQSPSNKVTEKGKDVELRCDPISGHTALYWYRQSLGQGLEFLIYFQGNSAPDKSGLPSDRFSAERTGGSVSTLTIQRTQQEDSAVYLCASSLASGGLYEQYFGPGTRLTVT.

The V and J genes are TRBV19 and TRBJ2-2; TRBD2 is a possible D gene (6 bases). V gave up 3 bases and J gave up 4 bases, with 6 bases separating them. The germline V gene encodes CDR1 LNHDA and CDR2 SQIVND (reference sequence). The CDR3 covers 13 residues. The CDR3 nucleotides are TGTGCCAGTAGTATCGGGGGCACCGGGGAGCTGTTTTTT. This encodes CASSIGGTGELFF.

This clone has just one count. The V call is TRBV18, the J call TRBJ2-5; D possibly corresponds to TRBD2 (6 bases). Germline V CDR1 and CDR2: KGHSH, LQKENI. This CDR3 spans 14 amino acids. The ends were cut back, 4 bases at V and 4 bases at J, with 13 bases in the middle. As DNA, the CDR3 is TGTGCCAGCTCACTTCGACTAGAAAGAGAGACCCAGTACTTC. Its translation is CASSLRLERETQYF. Based on the CDR3 plus reference TRBV18 and TRBJ2-5, the full variable domain is NAGVMQNPRHLVRRRGQEARLRCSPMKGHSHVYWYRQLPEEGLKFMVYLQKENIIDESGMPKERFSAEFPKEGPSILRIQQVVRGDSAAYFCASSLRLERETQYFGPGTRLLVL.

Notes on this clone: Its ends do not fully match the called genes, so a read error is possible. The rearrangement uses TRBV28 and TRBJ2-4; TRBD2 matches at 7 bases. Germline CDR1 is MDHEN and CDR2 is SYDVKM. The CDR3 totals 11 residues. CDR3 sequence reads: CASATTGTKHF. CDR3 in DNA: TGTGCCAGCGCGACTACCGGGACTAAGCACTTC.

The J gene is TRBJ2-6, the V gene TRBV18; 7 bases align to TRBD2. The length of the CDR3 is 17 residues. Germline V gene lookup returns CDR1 KGHSH and CDR2 LQKENI. Trimming at V came to 6 bases and at J to 3 bases, leaving 11 bases not matched to a gene. CDR3 coding DNA: TGTGCCAGCTCCCCCCAGGGAGGGGCCAGTGGGGCCAACGTCCTGACTTTC. Amino acid sequence: CASSPQGGASGANVLTF.

The gene calls are TRBV7-9 and TRBJ2-1, with D perhaps being TRBD1 or TRBD2 (5 bases each). Germline V gene data show CDR1 as SEHNR and CDR2 as FQNEAQ (reference sequence). The length of the CDR3 is 14 residues. Deletions cut 5 bases from V and 8 bases from J, with 16 bases between. The CDR3 loop reads CASSQEGRRDEQFF. The CDR3 DNA is TGTGCCAGCAGCCAAGAGGGGCGAAGGGATGAGCAGTTCTTC.

The chain employs TRBV14 and TRBJ2-1; 9 bases are shared with TRBD2. This CDR3 contains 15 residues. CDR1 and CDR2 (germline): SGHDN, FVKESK. Trimming removed 1 base from V and 10 bases from J; junction bases left unmatched: 8. CDR3 loop: CASSQGRLAGPEQFF. The CDR3 DNA sequence: TGTGCCAGCAGCCAAGGTAGGCTAGCGGGACCGGAGCAGTTCTTC.

The J gene is TRBJ2-1, the V gene TRBV7-8; 13 nucleotides match TRBD2. Germline trimming cut 5 bases from V and 8 bases from J; bases unmatched to any gene: 6. From germline, CDR1 is SGHVS and CDR2 FQNEAQ. The CDR3 runs to 15 residues. The CDR3 DNA follows: TGTGCCAGCAGCCCCCGGACTAGCGGGAGAGATGAGCAGTTCTTC. This gives the protein CASSPRTSGRDEQFF. Complete variable domain (other parts from reference TRBV7-8 and TRBJ2-1): GAGVSQSPRYKVAKRGQDVALRCDPISGHVSLFWYQQALGQGPEFLTYFQNEAQLDKSGLPSDRFFAERPEGSVSTLKIQRTQQEDSAVYLCASSPRTSGRDEQFFGPGTRLTVL.

The chain recombines TRBV27 with TRBJ1-6, with unresolved D. Trimming shortened V by 1 base and J by 0 bases, and 7 bases separated the two germline ends. The CDR3 has 16 amino acids. Germline V gives CDR1 MNHEY, CDR2 SMNVEV (reference sequence). CDR3 sequence: CASSLFGVSYNSPLHF. The CDR3 region has the DNA TGTGCCAGCAGTTTATTCGGGGTCTCCTATAATTCACCCCTCCACTTT.

This chain joins TRBV19 and TRBJ2-7; TRBD1 might be the D (5 bases). This CDR3 has 14 amino acids. The germline V gene has CDR1 LNHDA and CDR2 SQIVND (reference sequence). The V and J ends lost 2 bases and 2 bases respectively, with 10 bases between them. The DNA for the CDR3 is TGTGCCAGTAGTATACTGGCAGGGCCCTACGAGCAGTACTTC. This translates into CASSILAGPYEQYF.

The rearrangement links TRBV19 to TRBJ2-2, with D unresolved. There are 13 residues in the CDR3. Per germline, CDR1 LNHDA and CDR2 SQIVND (reference sequence). V was cut by 8 bases and J by 3 bases, with 10 bases left in between. The CDR3 loop is CASETYYTGELFF. CDR3 nucleotides: TGTGCCAGTGAGACCTACTACACCGGGGAGCTGTTTTTT.

This clone was observed once. The rearrangement uses TRBV18 and TRBJ1-5, with a possible D match to TRBD1 (6 bases). CDR3 length equals 14 residues. Trimming left V 2 bases short and J 7 bases short, with 12 bases between. Germline V gene sequence: CDR1 KGHSH, CDR2 LQKENI. The CDR3 reads CASSPGGDRQPQHF. CDR3 bases: TGTGCCAGCTCACCAGGGGGCGATCGGCAGCCCCAGCATTTT. Full variable domain (outside the CDR3, taken from reference TRBV18 and TRBJ1-5): NAGVMQNPRHLVRRRGQEARLRCSPMKGHSHVYWYRQLPEEGLKFMVYLQKENIIDESGMPKERFSAEFPKEGPSILRIQQVVRGDSAAYFCASSPGGDRQPQHFGDGTRLSIL.